This T cell receptor (beta chain) was sequenced during a study of cytotoxic CD8 clonotypes in ibrutinib-treated CLL (dated by TCRdb to 2020 to 2023). In terms of the full investigation: In this cohort, some 16 patients were treatment-naive and under 13 were relapsed/refractory, while about 18 had unmutated IGHV. Responses were partial in 25 or so patients and complete in 2; after median about 70 months follow-up, around 15 stayed in remission and roughly twelve progressed. Response samples were taken after a median of approximately 12 months on treatment, ranging from roughly 6 to 36 months. Samples averaged approximately 240,000 productive templates and 80,000 to 100,000 productive rearrangements. Of the roughly 90 people in the trial, around 26 had longitudinal samples available. Cryopreserved peripheral blood mononuclear cells were collected at three points: before therapy, at response, and at either sustained remission or disease progression. Patients were still on ibrutinib when every remission and progressive disease sample was collected.

General conclusions and limits of the study: Clonality rose at ibrutinib response, remained stable during sustained remission, and dropped back toward baseline at progression. Baseline clonality exceeded that of age-matched healthy donors and correlated strongly with circulating CD8+ T-cell counts. Public clonotypes were rare and either contracted or stayed stable during treatment, and the rise in clonality at ibrutinib response reflected the expansion of private clonotypes. Sustained-remission and progressing patients did not have matched sampling times, and lymph node repertoires were not examined.

The time point tag for this specimen amounts to: progressive disease on ibrutinib. Roughly 2 micrograms of genomic DNA were extracted from cryopreserved PBMCs for TCR beta library preparation. High-throughput TCR beta sequencing was performed on longitudinal blood samples from CLL patients receiving ibrutinib monotherapy. The patients took part in an open-label, single-center phase 2 trial of ibrutinib monotherapy. In regard to this clone: Its antigen remains undetermined. Base qualities are not provided; no much larger clone lies one nucleotide away.

Each clonotype received, on average, about 10x coverage in deep resolution sequencing performed on a MiSeq, where the target depth lay between 1 in 1 million and 1 in 200,000 T cells. TCR beta libraries were generated with the immunoSEQ hsTCRB Kit. In the original analysis: ImmunoSEQ Data Assistant and ImmunoSEQ Analyzer were used for data analysis, and V, D and J genes were assigned according to IMGT definitions. Clonality, which ranges from 0 to 1, was calculated by subtracting the normalized Shannon entropy of productive rearrangement frequencies from one. Public clonotype analysis was restricted to overrepresented clonotypes comprising at least 0.05% of each patient's repertoire. About twelve age-matched healthy donor repertoires from immuneACCESS were used as controls for clonality. Drawn from immuneACCESS, this table holds only the in-frame rearrangements with V and J called that TCRdb kept. Clones are partly lost; checked studies trace under half to an unresolved V gene and leave the rest unexplained. Clone size and V and J calls were adopted from that table, with D and trimming inferred from the DNA. Recorded for this sample are fewer than 300,000 clones; around 69% of them occurred a single time. Jointly, the top ten make up approximately 5.6% of the sample.

CDR1 and CDR2, looked up from the germline V gene, are SGHRS and YFSETQ. From its cysteine to its phenylalanine, the CDR3 spans 14 amino acids. The DNA shown is the 42-base CDR3, in frame from base 1. V gives up 3 bases and J gives up 5 bases, and the segment between their germline ends measures 15 bases. The V and J segments used are TRBV5-1 and TRBJ2-7; the D gene is unclear. This material consisted of PBMCs, taken at disease progression, from a patient treated with ibrutinib. This clonotype was obtained from a human donor with chronic lymphocytic leukemia. The nucleotides are TGCGCCAGCAGCTCCCGAGGAGTAGGCGACGAGCAGTACTTC. Translated, this gives CASSSRGVGDEQYF. Here the CDR3 is joined to the reference TRBV5-1 and TRBJ2-7 genes, and the full variable domain is: KAGVTQTPRYLIKTRGQQVTLSCSPISGHRSVSWYQQTPGQGLQFLFEYFSETQRNKGNFPGRFSGRQFSNSRSEMNVSTLELGDSALYLCASSSRGVGDEQYFGPGTRLTVT.